These 13 T cell receptor beta chains share one sample of origin, sequenced in a study of blood T cell repertoires in COVID-19. Clones were sequenced by immunoSEQ multiplex PCR, and TCRdb holds only the in-frame ones, with some missing. The repertoire includes 430,000 or so clones, approximately 91% of them detected once, and about 1.4% sits in the top ten. Sequenced sample: PBMCs or T cells enriched from blood (not recorded which). The source of these receptors is a woman aged 18-29 years who had been exposed to COVID-19.

The chain recombines TRBV6-4 with TRBJ2-1, with a weak D call TRBD1 (5 bases). The V end was cut by 1 base, the J end by 9 bases, with 16 bases between. CDR1 and CDR2 (germline): MRHNA, SNTAGT. CDR3 length: 15 amino acids. CDR3 sequence (DNA): TGTGCCAGCAGTGACTTCTACGGGCCCCAGGGTGAGCAGTTCTTC. Translation gives CASSDFYGPQGEQFF.

The rearrangement joins TRBV6-4 to TRBJ1-1; the D is unclear. The ends were cut back, 0 bases at V and 5 bases at J, with 10 bases in the middle. The CDR3 has 14 residues. Germline V gives CDR1 MRHNA, CDR2 SNTAGT. The CDR3 DNA is TGTGCCAGCAGTGACTCGTACAGTAGTACTGAAGCTTTCTTT. It encodes CASSDSYSSTEAFF.

This chain connects TRBV18 to TRBJ1-2, with 10 bases matching TRBD1. The CDR3 runs to 16 residues. J gave up 2 bases and V 5 bases, and 8 bases lay outside the gene matches. Looked up from germline, CDR1 is KGHSH and CDR2 is LQKENI. CDR3: CASSSPPGQGNYGYTF. The CDR3 DNA is TGTGCCAGCTCATCCCCTCCGGGACAGGGGAACTATGGCTACACCTTC.

V gene TRBV5-6 combines with J gene TRBJ1-2; D gene ambiguous. The CDR3 consists of 11 residues. Trimming left V 0 bases short and J 7 bases short, with 4 bases between. Germline V lookup: CDR1 SGHDT, CDR2 YYEEEE. The CDR3 bases are TGTGCCAGCAGCTTGGGTAGTGGCTACACCTTC. This sequence encodes CASSLGSGYTF.

The chain couples TRBV19 to TRBJ1-5; D is unresolved. The CDR3 has 13 residues. V dropped 5 bases and J dropped 7 bases, with 12 bases sitting between them. Germline V gene sequence: CDR1 LNHDA, CDR2 SQIVND (reference sequence). The CDR3 DNA follows: TGTGCCAGTAGTCTGGCGGATGGGCAGCCCCAGCATTTT. This translates into CASSLADGQPQHF.

The rearrangement links TRBV7-2 to TRBJ2-7, with D perhaps TRBD2 (6 bases). The V and J ends lost 1 base and 9 bases respectively, with 16 bases between them. CDR1 and CDR2 from the germline V gene are SGHTA and FQGNSA. CDR3 length: 14 amino acids. The CDR3 sequence is CASSLEGGPRRQYF. The CDR3 coding sequence is TGTGCCAGCAGCTTAGAGGGAGGACCTCGCAGGCAGTACTTC.

The chain has TRBV27 and TRBJ2-7, with D perhaps TRBD2 (6 bases). The V and J ends lost 9 bases and 3 bases respectively, with 12 bases between them. The germline V gene encodes CDR1 MNHEY and CDR2 SMNVEV (reference sequence). The CDR3 runs 12 residues. The CDR3: CASGGTVYEQYF. DNA for the CDR3: TGTGCCAGTGGCGGGACGGTCTACGAGCAGTACTTC.

The chain joins TRBV6-1 to TRBJ2-1; 12 positions match TRBD2. Germline CDR1 MNHNS, CDR2 SASEGT. CDR3 length: 17 residues. The junction had 8 bases not matched to a gene; V was cut back by 0 bases and J by 8 bases. For the CDR3, the DNA is TGTGCCAGCAGTGAAGCTACTAGCGGGAGGTTTTTGGATGAGCAGTTCTTC. Translating it yields CASSEATSGRFLDEQFF.

The chain carries TRBV29-1 and TRBJ1-4; 7 bases align to TRBD1. CDR3 length: 14 amino acids. V was pared by 4 bases and J by 7 bases, with 9 bases of the junction left unmatched. From germline, CDR1 is SQVTM and CDR2 ANQGSEA. The CDR3, as DNA: TGCAGCGTTGCAGCGACAGGGTTTAGTGAAAAACTGTTTTTT. It codes for CSVAATGFSEKLFF.

This clone came up a few times. This chain links TRBV9 with TRBJ2-2; D not certain. V was pared by 2 bases and J by 0 bases, with 11 bases between. The CDR3 consists of 16 residues. The V gene's germline CDR1 is SGDLS and CDR2 YYNGEE. Here the CDR3 DNA reads TGTGCCAGCAGCGTTGGTTCAAGCGCGAACACCGGGGAGCTGTTTTTT. Its translation: CASSVGSSANTGELFF.

The genes are TRBV7-6 and TRBJ2-5, with 10 bases lining up with TRBD2. This CDR3 contains 16 residues. Losses at the gene ends were 2 bases for V and 4 bases for J; bases not matched to a gene: 7. Germline CDR1 SGHVS, CDR2 FNYEAQ. The CDR3 DNA sequence: TGTGCCAGCAGCTTATTCGAGCGGGGGGGCCGAGAGACCCAGTACTTC. This translates into CASSLFERGGRETQYF. The full variable domain, with the rest looked up from reference TRBV7-6 and TRBJ2-5, is GAGVSQSPRYKVTKRGQDVALRCDPISGHVSLYWYRQALGQGPEFLTYFNYEAQQDKSGLPNDRFSAERPEGSISTLTIQRTEQRDSAMYRCASSLFERGGRETQYFGPGTRLLVL.

The V call is TRBV27, the J call TRBJ1-1, with D perhaps TRBD1 (6 bases). The length of the CDR3 is 19 residues. CDR1 and CDR2 (germline): MNHEY, SMNVEV (reference sequence). Trimming took 4 bases from V and 0 from J, leaving 24 bases between them. Here the CDR3 DNA reads TGTGCCAGCAGTTGGCGCCTATCGACGACAGGTATACTGAACACTGAAGCTTTCTTT. Amino acids: CASSWRLSTTGILNTEAFF.

The DNA for the CDR3 is TGTGCCAGTAGTATGGGCAGGTATGCCGGGGAGCTGTTTTTT. As protein: CASSMGRYAGELFF. The V and J genes are TRBV19 and TRBJ2-2; D is undetermined. In germline, CDR1 is LNHDA, CDR2 SQIVND (reference sequence). Between the trimmed V and J ends, which lost 3 bases and 6 bases, there was a span of 11 bases. The CDR3 sequence is 14 residues long.